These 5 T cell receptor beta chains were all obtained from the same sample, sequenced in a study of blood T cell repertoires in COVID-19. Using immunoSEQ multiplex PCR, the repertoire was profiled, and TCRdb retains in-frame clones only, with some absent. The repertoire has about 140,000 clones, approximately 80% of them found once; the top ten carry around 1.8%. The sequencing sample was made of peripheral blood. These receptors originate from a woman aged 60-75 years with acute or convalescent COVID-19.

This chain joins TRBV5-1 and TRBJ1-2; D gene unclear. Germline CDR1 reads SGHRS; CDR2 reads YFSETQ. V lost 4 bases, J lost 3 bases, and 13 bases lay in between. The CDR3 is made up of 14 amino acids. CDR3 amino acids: CASSQRALDYGYTF. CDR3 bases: TGCGCCAGCAGCCAGAGGGCCTTGGACTATGGCTACACCTTC. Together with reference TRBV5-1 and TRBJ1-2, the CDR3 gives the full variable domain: KAGVTQTPRYLIKTRGQQVTLSCSPISGHRSVSWYQQTPGQGLQFLFEYFSETQRNKGNFPGRFSGRQFSNSRSEMNVSTLELGDSALYLCASSQRALDYGYTFGSGTRLTVV.

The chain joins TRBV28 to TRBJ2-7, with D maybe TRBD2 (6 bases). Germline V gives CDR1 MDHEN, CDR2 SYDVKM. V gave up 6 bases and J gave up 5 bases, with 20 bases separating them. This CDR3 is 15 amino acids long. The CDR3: CASSSFARDRDEQYF. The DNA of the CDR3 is TGTGCCAGCAGCTCTTTCGCGCGGGACCGGGACGAGCAGTACTTC. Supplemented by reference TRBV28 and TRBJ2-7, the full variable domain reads DVKVTQSSRYLVKRTGEKVFLECVQDMDHENMFWYRQDPGLGLRLIYFSYDVKMKEKGDIPEGYSVSREKKERFSLILESASTNQTSMYLCASSSFARDRDEQYFGPGTRLTVT.

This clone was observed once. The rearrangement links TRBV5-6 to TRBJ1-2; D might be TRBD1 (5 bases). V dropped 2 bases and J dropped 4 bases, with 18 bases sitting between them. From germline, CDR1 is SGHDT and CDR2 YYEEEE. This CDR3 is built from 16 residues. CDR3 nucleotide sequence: TGTGCCAGCAGCTTCCTGGACCCAGGGATTAGCTATGGCTACACCTTC. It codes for CASSFLDPGISYGYTF. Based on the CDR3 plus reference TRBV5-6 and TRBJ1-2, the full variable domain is DAGVTQSPTHLIKTRGQQVTLRCSPKSGHDTVSWYQQALGQGPQFIFQYYEEEERQRGNFPDRFSGHQFPNYSSELNVNALLLGDSALYLCASSFLDPGISYGYTFGSGTRLTVV.

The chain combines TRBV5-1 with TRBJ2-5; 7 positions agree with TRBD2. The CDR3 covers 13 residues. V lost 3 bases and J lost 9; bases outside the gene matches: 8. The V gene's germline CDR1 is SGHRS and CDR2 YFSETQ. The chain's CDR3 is CASSSPPGRAQYF. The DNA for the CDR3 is TGCGCCAGCAGCTCCCCGCCTGGGAGGGCCCAGTACTTC. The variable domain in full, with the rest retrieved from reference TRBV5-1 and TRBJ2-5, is KAGVTQTPRYLIKTRGQQVTLSCSPISGHRSVSWYQQTPGQGLQFLFEYFSETQRNKGNFPGRFSGRQFSNSRSEMNVSTLELGDSALYLCASSSPPGRAQYFGPGTRLLVL.

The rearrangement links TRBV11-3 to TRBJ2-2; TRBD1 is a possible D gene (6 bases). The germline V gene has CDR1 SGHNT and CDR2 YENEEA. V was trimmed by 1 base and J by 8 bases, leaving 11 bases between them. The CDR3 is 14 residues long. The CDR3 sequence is CASSLVRGSGELFF. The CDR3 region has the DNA TGTGCCAGCAGCTTAGTCAGGGGCTCTGGGGAGCTGTTTTTT.